These 22 T cell receptor beta chains originate from one sample sequenced in a study of response to subunit inactivated influenza vaccine. TCRdb re-called the RT-PCR reads with MiXCR, one entry per CDR3 protein. Here the sample spans about 780,000 distinct CDR3 sequences, approximately 18% being singletons. Sample: PBMCs from blood, taken 4 to 6 days after vaccination. The receptor set was obtained from a man aged 50 to 59 who received an inactivated influenza vaccine.

V is TRBV12-3 or TRBV12-4 and J is TRBJ2-3; possible D gene TRBD2, 6 bases. The V gene lost 8 bases and the J gene lost 8 bases, with 20 bases spanning the gap. The CDR3 is 14 amino acids. CDR3 region: CASRSGDRYGTQYF. In DNA form, the CDR3 reads TGTGCCAGCCGGTCGGGGGACCGGTATGGTACGCAGTATTTT.

This clonotype was counted only a few times. CDR3 protein: CSASLVAGPYEQYF. The CDR3 DNA is TGCAGTGCTAGTTTGGTAGCGGGTCCCTACGAGCAGTACTTC. The gene calls are TRBV20-1 and TRBJ2-7; 7 nucleotides line up with TRBD2. Unmatched junction bases numbered 7, after V lost 3 bases and J lost 2 bases. CDR3 length: 14 residues. The germline gives CDR1 DFQATT, CDR2 SNEGSKA (reference sequence).

This sequence joins TRBV12-3 or TRBV12-4 and TRBJ1-2, with 8 positions matching TRBD1. The CDR3 loop spans 13 amino acids. With V trimmed by 8 bases and J by 7 bases, 9 bases remained unmatched. The CDR3 loop is CASAFQGAVGYTF. In DNA form, the CDR3 reads TGTGCCAGCGCCTTTCAGGGGGCGGTTGGCTACACCTTC.

Turning to this clonotype: This may arise from a read error, as a much more abundant clone is one base away. This sequence joins TRBV27 and TRBJ1-4; 7 bases match TRBD1. The CDR3 contains 16 residues. J was trimmed by 2 bases and V by 6 bases; bases with no gene match: 9. Germline CDR1 and CDR2: MNHEY and SMNVEV (reference sequence). The CDR3 bases are TGTGCCAGCAGACATCGTCCGGGACAGACTAATGAAAAACTGTTTTTT. This gives the protein CASRHRPGQTNEKLFF.

This rearrangement joins TRBV7-9 to TRBJ2-5; D may be TRBD1 (5 bases). The CDR3 is 15 amino acids. Trimming left V 5 bases short and J 2 bases short, with 15 bases between. Germline V gives CDR1 SEHNR, CDR2 FQNEAQ (reference sequence). The CDR3: CASSLRTRPQETQYF. CDR3 sequence (DNA): TGTGCCAGCAGCCTCAGGACAAGACCACAAGAGACCCAGTACTTC.

This clonotype appeared a few times. The chain uses TRBV12-3 or TRBV12-4 and TRBJ2-1; 12 bases line up with TRBD2. With V trimmed by 6 bases and J by 6 bases, 6 bases remained unmatched. The CDR3 length is 15 residues. CDR3 region: CASRLAGGESNEQFF. In DNA, the CDR3 is TGTGCCAGCAGGCTAGCGGGGGGGGAAAGCAATGAGCAGTTCTTC.

This chain uses TRBV4-1 with TRBJ2-1, with D tentatively TRBD1 or TRBD2 (6 bases each). Germline assignment: CDR1 MGHRA and CDR2 YSYEKL. CDR3 length: 16 amino acids. Trimming cost V 0 bases and J 4 bases, with 13 bases left between them. The CDR3 reads CASSQDEGGTYNEQFF. CDR3 sequence (DNA): TGCGCCAGCAGCCAAGATGAGGGGGGAACATACAATGAGCAGTTCTTC.

The sample holds a few counts of this clonotype. This chain links TRBV5-1 with TRBJ2-1; D might be TRBD1 (6 bases). The CDR3 length is 16 residues. Trimming removed 0 bases at V and 2 bases at J, with 12 bases between. Per germline, CDR1 SGHRS and CDR2 YFSETQ. The CDR3 here is CASSLGGRGTYNEQFF. CDR3 DNA: TGCGCCAGCAGCTTGGGGGGCAGGGGCACCTACAATGAGCAGTTCTTC.

In its sample, this clonotype was seen a few times. The chain carries TRBV29-1 and TRBJ2-7; the match to TRBD1 covers 7 bases. V gave up 5 bases and J gave up 5 bases; unmatched junction bases: 6. Germline assignment: CDR1 SQVTM and CDR2 ANQGSEA. The CDR3 loop spans 12 amino acids. The CDR3 DNA is TGCAGCGTTTCCGGGACAGTAGACGAGCAGTACTTC. Protein product: CSVSGTVDEQYF.

There are many counts of this clonotype. V is TRBV20-1 and J is TRBJ2-1, with D possibly being TRBD1 or TRBD2 (5 bases each). Germline V gives CDR1 DFQATT, CDR2 SNEGSKA (reference sequence). V lost 3 bases to trimming and J lost 0 bases, with 9 bases between them. The CDR3 runs to 14 residues. CDR3: CSASWGNSYNEQFF. In nucleotides, the CDR3 is TGCAGTGCTAGCTGGGGGAACTCCTACAATGAGCAGTTCTTC.

This clonotype was observed a few times. This rearrangement joins TRBV11-1 to TRBJ2-1; no clear D. V was pared by 5 bases and J by 0 bases, with 23 bases between. CDR3 length: 19 residues. CDR1 is SGHAT, CDR2 FQDESV, per germline (reference sequence). The CDR3 DNA reads as TGTGCCAGCAGCCCAGACCCCGCAGAACCCGTGAGCTCCTACAATGAGCAGTTCTTC. Translated: CASSPDPAEPVSSYNEQFF.

This clonotype appeared a few times. The V gene is TRBV7-2, the J gene TRBJ2-5, with D perhaps being TRBD1 or TRBD2 (5 bases each). V gave up 1 base and J gave up 1 base, with 10 bases separating them. CDR3 length: 15 amino acids. CDR1 and CDR2 from the germline V gene are SGHTA and FQGNSA. The CDR3 bases are TGTGCCAGCAGCTTAGTCTCCGGGACCCAAGAGACCCAGTACTTC. It translates to CASSLVSGTQETQYF.

The chain links TRBV12-3 or TRBV12-4 to TRBJ1-3; D is unclear. V lost 6 bases, J lost 1 base, and 13 bases lay in between. This CDR3 contains 15 residues. The CDR3 sequence is CASSMRRISGNTIYF. CDR3 sequence (DNA): TGTGCCAGCAGCATGAGACGTATTTCTGGAAACACCATATATTTT.

This clonotype was seen more than once but under ten times. The chain carries TRBV6-4 and TRBJ2-1; D is ambiguous. This CDR3 is 13 amino acids long. The V end was cut by 0 bases, the J end by 8 bases, with 8 bases between. CDR1 is MRHNA, CDR2 SNTAGT, per germline. The CDR3 DNA reads TGTGCCAGCAGTGACTCCCTGAAAGATGAGCAGTTCTTC. It translates to CASSDSLKDEQFF.

In its sample, this clonotype was seen a few times. The V gene is TRBV3-1, the J gene TRBJ1-2; a weak D match, TRBD1 (6 bases). Deletions cut 4 bases from V and 4 bases from J, with 10 bases between. CDR1 and CDR2 from the germline V gene are LGHDT and YNNKEL (reference sequence). The length of the CDR3 is 13 residues. The CDR3 is CASSPSTGYGYTF. For the CDR3, the DNA is TGTGCCAGCAGCCCGTCGACAGGCTATGGCTACACCTTC.

The chain has TRBV20-1 and TRBJ2-1; TRBD2 matches at 10 bases. Germline V gene sequence: CDR1 DFQATT, CDR2 SNEGSKA (reference sequence). The CDR3 sequence is 17 residues long. With V trimmed by 0 bases and J by 1 base, 6 bases remained unmatched. The CDR3 nucleotides read TGCAGTGCTAGAGATAAAAGCGGGAGGGCTTCCTACAATGAGCAGTTCTTC. Its translation is CSARDKSGRASYNEQFF.

This clonotype was detected ten times or more. This chain connects TRBV6-5 to TRBJ2-5; D uncertain. With 0 bases removed from V and 4 bases from J, the gap between germline ends came to 12 bases. Germline V gene lookup returns CDR1 MNHEY and CDR2 SVGAGI. This CDR3 comprises 15 residues. CDR3 residues: CASSYSMTSGETQYF. The CDR3, as DNA: TGTGCCAGCAGTTACTCGATGACCTCGGGAGAGACCCAGTACTTC.

This clonotype was observed many times. The chain employs TRBV12-3 or TRBV12-4 and TRBJ2-1; weak D call: TRBD1 (6 bases). This CDR3 has 14 residues. V gave up 5 bases and J gave up 5 bases, with 13 bases separating them. CDR3: CASSPGVSHNEQFF. DNA for the CDR3: TGTGCCAGCAGTCCAGGGGTTTCCCACAATGAGCAGTTCTTC.

Many counts were recorded for this clonotype. V is TRBV12-3 or TRBV12-4 and J is TRBJ2-3, with 8 bases aligning to TRBD2. The CDR3 is 15 amino acids. V gave up 8 bases and J gave up 4 bases; unmatched junction bases: 11. This CDR3 is CASSISGTSADTQYF. CDR3 nucleotides: TGTGCCAGCTCCATCTCCGGGACTAGTGCAGATACGCAGTATTTT.

This clonotype occurred a few times. The genes are TRBV28 and TRBJ2-3; 9 bases align to TRBD2. The CDR3 has 16 residues. Germline CDR1 MDHEN, CDR2 SYDVKM. V gave up 4 bases and J gave up 5 bases; unmatched junction bases: 10. This CDR3 reads CASSSRHSGSQDTQYF. CDR3 bases: TGTGCCAGCAGTTCGCGCCATAGCGGGAGTCAAGATACGCAGTATTTT.

The gene calls are TRBV6-2 or TRBV6-3 and TRBJ2-2; 7 bases align to TRBD1. The CDR3 consists of 14 residues. Germline-derived CDR1 and CDR2 are MNHEY and SVGEGT. The V and J ends lost 7 bases and 6 bases, in that order; junction bases with no gene match: 8. CDR3 residues: CASNKLDRSGELFF. The CDR3 coding sequence is TGTGCCAGCAATAAATTGGACAGGTCCGGGGAGCTGTTTTTT.

This clonotype was recorded many times. The V gene is TRBV6-2 or TRBV6-3, the J gene TRBJ2-7; 10 nucleotides agree with TRBD1. Germline V gene sequence: CDR1 MNHEY, CDR2 SVGEGT. V lost 8 bases, J lost 6 bases, and 7 bases stayed unmatched. This CDR3 is built from 13 residues. The CDR3 bases are TGTGCCAGCCTACCGGGACAGGGGCTCGAGCAGTACTTC. Its protein product is CASLPGQGLEQYF.